This T cell receptor (beta chain) was captured in a study of shared clonotypes between healthy human individuals. Study-wide results and caveats: Naive CD4 clonotypes overlapped across a few donors at 4.5% to 5.5%.

A remark on this clone: The antigen remains undetermined.

Memory CD4+ cells were the fraction left after CD45RA+ naive selection. For every subset, genomic DNA was evenly distributed across several immunoSEQ plates. TCRdb's table, derived via immunoSEQ multiplex PCR, lists solely in-frame clones and lacks some. Here the sample spans approximately 2.4 million clones, 95% being singletons. V shed 0 bases and J shed 1 base, with 7 bases lying between them. This CDR3 spans 14 amino acids. Germline-derived CDR1 and CDR2 are SGHRS and YFSETQ. The chain recombines TRBV5-1 with TRBJ1-1; D not resolved. The sequencing sample was made of naive CD4+ T cells sorted from blood. Subset of the sample: CD45RA+ positively selected. This receptor was obtained from a man younger than 35 in good health. CDR3 nucleotides: TGCGCCAGCAGCTTGGGGGCCAAGAACACTGAAGCTTTCTTT. Its translation: CASSLGAKNTEAFF.